This T cell receptor beta chain was profiled in a study of T-cell memory formation after mild COVID-19. Study observations and caveats: Clones contracting day 15 to 85 were balanced CD4/CD8; later expanders leaned CD4+. What remained unconfirmed was the SARS-CoV-2 specificity of second-wave clones peaking on day 37.

Constant-segment-primed 5'RACE gave TCR alpha and TCR beta cDNA libraries with sample barcodes and UMIs. TCRdb redid the calling of the 5' RACE reads with MiXCR, one entry per CDR3 protein. The data show approximately 500,000 distinct CDR3 sequences, more than 20% seen once. For this clonotype: Its antigen is currently unknown.

CDR3 length: 16 residues. CDR1 and CDR2 (germline): MNHEY, SMNVEV (reference sequence). Trimming at V came to 3 bases and at J to 5 bases, leaving 10 bases not matched to a gene. The chain combines TRBV27 with TRBJ2-1, with 7 positions matching TRBD2. Input material: PBMCs or a T cell subset sorted from them (not recorded which). The sequence was collected from an adult woman who had mild COVID-19 (a few samples of this study predate the infection). Cell type and time point are not known. CDR3: CASSLFPERGNNEQFF. For the CDR3, the DNA is TGTGCCAGCAGTTTGTTCCCCGAGCGGGGCAACAATGAGCAGTTCTTC.